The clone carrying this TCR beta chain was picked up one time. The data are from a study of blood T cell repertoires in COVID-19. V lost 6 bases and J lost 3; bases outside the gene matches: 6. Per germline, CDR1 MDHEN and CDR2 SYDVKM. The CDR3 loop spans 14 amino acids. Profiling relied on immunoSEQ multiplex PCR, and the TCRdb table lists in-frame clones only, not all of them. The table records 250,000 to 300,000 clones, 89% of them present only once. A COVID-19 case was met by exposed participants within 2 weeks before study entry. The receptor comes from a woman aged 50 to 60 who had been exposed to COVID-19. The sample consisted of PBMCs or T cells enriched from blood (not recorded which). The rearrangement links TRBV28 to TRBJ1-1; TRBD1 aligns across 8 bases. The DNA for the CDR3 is TGTGCCAGCAGCCCGACAGGGGAGCACACTGAAGCTTTCTTT. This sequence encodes CASSPTGEHTEAFF.